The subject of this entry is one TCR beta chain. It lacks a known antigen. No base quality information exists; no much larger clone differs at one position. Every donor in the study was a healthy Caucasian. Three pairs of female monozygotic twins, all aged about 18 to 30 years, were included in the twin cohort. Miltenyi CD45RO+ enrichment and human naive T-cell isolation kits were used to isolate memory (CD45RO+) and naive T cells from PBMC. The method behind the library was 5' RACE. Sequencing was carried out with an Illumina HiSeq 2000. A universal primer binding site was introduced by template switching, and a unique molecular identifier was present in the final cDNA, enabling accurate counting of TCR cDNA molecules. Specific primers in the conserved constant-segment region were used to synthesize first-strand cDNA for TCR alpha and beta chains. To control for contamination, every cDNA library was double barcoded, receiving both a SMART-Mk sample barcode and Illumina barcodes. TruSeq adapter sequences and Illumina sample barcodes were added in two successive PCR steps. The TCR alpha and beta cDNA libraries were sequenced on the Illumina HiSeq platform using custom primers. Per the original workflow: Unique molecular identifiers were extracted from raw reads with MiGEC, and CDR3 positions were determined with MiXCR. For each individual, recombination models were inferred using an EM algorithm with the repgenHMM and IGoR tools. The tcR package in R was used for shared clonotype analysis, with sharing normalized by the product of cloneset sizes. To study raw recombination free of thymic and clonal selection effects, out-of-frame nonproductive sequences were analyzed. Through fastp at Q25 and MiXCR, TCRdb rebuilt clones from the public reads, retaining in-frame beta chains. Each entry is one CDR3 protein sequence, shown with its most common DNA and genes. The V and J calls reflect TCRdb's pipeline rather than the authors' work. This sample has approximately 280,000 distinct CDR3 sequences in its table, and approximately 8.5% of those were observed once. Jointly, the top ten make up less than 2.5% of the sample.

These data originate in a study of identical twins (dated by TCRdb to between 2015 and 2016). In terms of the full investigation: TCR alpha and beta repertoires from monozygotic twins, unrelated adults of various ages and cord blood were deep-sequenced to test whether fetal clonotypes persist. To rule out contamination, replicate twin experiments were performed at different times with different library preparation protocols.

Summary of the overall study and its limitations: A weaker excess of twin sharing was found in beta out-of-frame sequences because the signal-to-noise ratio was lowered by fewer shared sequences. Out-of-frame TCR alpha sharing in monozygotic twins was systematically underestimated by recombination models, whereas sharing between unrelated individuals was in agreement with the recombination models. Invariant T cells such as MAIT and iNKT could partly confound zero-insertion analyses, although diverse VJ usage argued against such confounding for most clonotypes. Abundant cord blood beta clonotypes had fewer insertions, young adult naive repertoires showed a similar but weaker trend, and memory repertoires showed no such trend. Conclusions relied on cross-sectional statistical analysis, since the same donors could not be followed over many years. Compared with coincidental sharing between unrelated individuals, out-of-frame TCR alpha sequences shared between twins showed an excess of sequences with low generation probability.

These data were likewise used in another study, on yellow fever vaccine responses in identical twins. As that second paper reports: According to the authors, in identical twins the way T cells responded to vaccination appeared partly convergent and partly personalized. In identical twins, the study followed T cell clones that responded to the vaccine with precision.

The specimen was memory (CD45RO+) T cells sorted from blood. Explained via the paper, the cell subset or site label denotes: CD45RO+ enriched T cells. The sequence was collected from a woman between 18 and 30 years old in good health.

The CDR3 reads as follows: CASIGGLAEAGELFF. The bases read TGTGCCAGCATAGGAGGACTAGCAGAGGCCGGGGAGCTGTTTTTT. The chain is encoded by TRBV11-2 joined to TRBJ2-2; TRBD2 aligns with 8 central bases. The CDR3 covers 15 residues, taking in both the cysteine and the phenylalanine. Only the CDR3 DNA stays, 45 bases, in frame from base 1. From V the trimming removes 7 bases and from J it removes 6 bases, while the gene matches leave 10 bases of the junction unaccounted for. The germline V gene encodes CDR1 SGHAT and CDR2 FQNNGV. The full variable domain, completed from the reference TRBV11-2 and TRBJ2-2 proteins outside the CDR3, reads EAGVAQSPRYKIIEKRQSVAFWCNPISGHATLYWYQQILGQGPKLLIQFQNNGVVDDSQLPKDRFSAERLKGVDSTLKIQPAKLEDSAVYLCASIGGLAEAGELFFGEGSRLTVL.